This T cell receptor (beta chain) is drawn from a study of blood T cell repertoires in COVID-19. In the study overall: The cDNA or gDNA used as material had been derived from T cells, B-cell-depleted T cells, or PBMCs.

Original methodology: Estimates of nucleated cell counts were drawn from the amplification of reference gene primers. Measured with immunoSEQ multiplex PCR; TCRdb has only the in-frame clones, and not every one. V, J and clone size derive from that table, while D and trimming were established from the DNA sequence. The sample carries a few hundred thousand clones, roughly 80% recorded once. This CDR3 is 14 amino acids long. Germline V gene data show CDR1 as SGHVS and CDR2 as FQNEAQ. V gave up 5 bases and J gave up 14 bases, with 19 bases separating them. This TCR was recovered from a man aged 60 to 69 who had recovered from COVID-19. V usage is TRBV7-8 and J usage is TRBJ1-6; possibly TRBD1 for D (5 bases). Specimen: peripheral blood. CDR3 coding DNA: TGTGCCAGCAGCCTGGGGGGGTCGGGGAACACCCTCCACTTT. This encodes CASSLGGSGNTLHF.